A single sample is the source of the 10 T cell receptor beta chains below, sequenced in a study of shared clonotypes between healthy human individuals. Method: immunoSEQ multiplex PCR; TCRdb's copy keeps in-frame clones and lacks some. The top ten clones hold around 1.8% of a sample with about 680,000 clones, 73% of them seen once. The sequenced sample was memory CD4+ T cells sorted from blood. Subset here: CD45RA-negative fraction. The source of these receptors is a woman younger than 45 in good health.

The chain recombines TRBV2 with TRBJ2-3; TRBD2 might be the D (5 bases). The CDR3 spans 14 residues. The V end was cut by 6 bases, the J end by 3 bases, with 13 bases between. Germline V lookup: CDR1 SNHLY, CDR2 FYNNEI. The CDR3 loop is CASRPGFGTDTQYF. The DNA of the CDR3 is TGTGCCAGCAGACCGGGATTCGGGACAGATACGCAGTATTTT.

This clone has just one count. The chain employs TRBV28 and TRBJ2-7; possible D gene TRBD1, 6 bases. The germline V gene encodes CDR1 MDHEN and CDR2 SYDVKM. V shed 3 bases and J shed 4 bases, with 10 bases lying between them. The CDR3 extends over 13 amino acids. The chain's CDR3 is CASSLTGTYEQYF. DNA of the CDR3: TGTGCCAGCAGTTTGACAGGAACGTACGAGCAGTACTTC.

This clone has only a few counts. The gene calls are TRBV6-1 and TRBJ1-5; a weak D match, TRBD1 (6 bases). The CDR3 covers 14 residues. V dropped 7 bases and J dropped 9 bases, with 19 bases sitting between them. CDR1 is MNHNS and CDR2 is SASEGT in the germline V gene. This CDR3 reads CASMRTEGGVPQHF. The CDR3, as DNA: TGTGCCAGCATGCGGACAGAGGGGGGAGTGCCCCAGCATTTT.

The chain couples TRBV19 to TRBJ1-3, with D unclear. The ends were cut back, 4 bases at V and 0 bases at J, with 13 bases in the middle. Germline V lookup: CDR1 LNHDA, CDR2 SQIVND (reference sequence). The CDR3 covers 16 residues. Here the CDR3 reads CASSNGAMNSGNTIYF. The CDR3 region has the DNA TGTGCCAGTAGTAACGGAGCTATGAACTCTGGAAACACCATATATTTT.

The chain uses TRBV28 and TRBJ2-7; 8 nucleotides agree with TRBD2. This CDR3 has 15 residues. Trimming cost V 5 bases and J 3 bases; bases outside gene matches: 9. Germline CDR1 is MDHEN and CDR2 is SYDVKM. The CDR3 reads CASSLGPGGIYEQYF. In DNA, the CDR3 is TGTGCCAGCAGTCTCGGTCCGGGAGGGATCTACGAGCAGTACTTC.

CDR3 sequence reads: CASSYSGRAGREQFF. Here the CDR3 DNA reads TGTGCCAGCAGTTACTCGGGGCGGGCAGGCAGGGAGCAGTTCTTC. The chain carries TRBV6-5 and TRBJ2-1; D assignment may be TRBD1 or TRBD2 (5 bases each). Germline lookup yields CDR1 MNHEY and CDR2 SVGAGI. V lost 0 bases, J lost 10 bases, and 16 bases lay in between. The CDR3 is 15 amino acids.

This chain uses TRBV6-6 with TRBJ1-5; 7 bases map to TRBD1. The germline gives CDR1 MNHNY, CDR2 SVGAGI (reference sequence). V gave up 8 bases and J gave up 2 bases; unmatched junction bases: 12. CDR3 length equals 16 residues. DNA of the CDR3: TGTGCCAGCCGCAGGGGGGGGGAGGATGGCAATCAGCCCCAGCATTTT. This sequence encodes CASRRGGEDGNQPQHF.

The rearrangement links TRBV9 to TRBJ2-5; 9 bases are shared with TRBD1. Germline loops: CDR1 SGDLS, CDR2 YYNGEE. V dropped 0 bases and J dropped 5; count of bases not matched to a gene: 5. This CDR3 region has 15 residues. The CDR3 sequence is CASSVATGGMETQYF. CDR3 DNA: TGTGCCAGCAGCGTAGCGACAGGGGGGATGGAGACCCAGTACTTC.

The sample holds one count of this clone. The sample holds other DNA sequences that translate to the same CDR3. This chain uses TRBV28 with TRBJ1-5; D remains ambiguous. This CDR3 region has 14 residues. The V gene's germline CDR1 is MDHEN and CDR2 SYDVKM. Deletions cut 0 bases from V and 1 base from J, with 4 bases between. CDR3 in DNA: TGTGCCAGCAGTTTATGGAGAAGCAATCAGCCCCAGCATTTT. Its protein is CASSLWRSNQPQHF.

This chain uses TRBV7-9 with TRBJ2-1; D not certain. The CDR3 extends over 14 amino acids. CDR1 and CDR2 (germline): SEHNR, FQNEAQ (reference sequence). The germline V and J ends were trimmed by 6 bases and 10 bases, with 19 bases remaining between them. CDR3: CASSPGGGSREQFF. The CDR3 DNA sequence: TGTGCCAGCAGTCCCGGCGGTGGTTCCCGGGAGCAGTTCTTC.